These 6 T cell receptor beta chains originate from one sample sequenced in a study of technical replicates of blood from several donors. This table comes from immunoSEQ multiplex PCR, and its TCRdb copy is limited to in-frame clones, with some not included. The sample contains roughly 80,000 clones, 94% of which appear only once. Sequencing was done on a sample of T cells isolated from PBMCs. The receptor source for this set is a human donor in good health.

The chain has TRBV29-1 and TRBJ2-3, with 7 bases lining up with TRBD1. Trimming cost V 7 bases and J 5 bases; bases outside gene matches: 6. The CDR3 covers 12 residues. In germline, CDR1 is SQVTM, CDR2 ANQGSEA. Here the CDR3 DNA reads TGCAGCGCCCGACAGGGTCAAGATACGCAGTATTTT. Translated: CSARQGQDTQYF.

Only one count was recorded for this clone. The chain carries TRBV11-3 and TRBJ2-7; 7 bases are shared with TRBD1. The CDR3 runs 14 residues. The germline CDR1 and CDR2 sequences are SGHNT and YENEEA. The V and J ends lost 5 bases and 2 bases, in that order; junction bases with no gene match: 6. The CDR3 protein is CASSPRDSPYEQYF. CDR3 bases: TGTGCCAGCAGCCCCCGGGACAGCCCCTACGAGCAGTACTTC.

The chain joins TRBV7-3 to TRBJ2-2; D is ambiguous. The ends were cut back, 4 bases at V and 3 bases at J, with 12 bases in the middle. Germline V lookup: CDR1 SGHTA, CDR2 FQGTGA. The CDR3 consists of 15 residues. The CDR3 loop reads CASSSLGGDTGELFF. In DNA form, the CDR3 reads TGTGCCAGCAGCTCATTAGGCGGTGACACCGGGGAGCTGTTTTTT.

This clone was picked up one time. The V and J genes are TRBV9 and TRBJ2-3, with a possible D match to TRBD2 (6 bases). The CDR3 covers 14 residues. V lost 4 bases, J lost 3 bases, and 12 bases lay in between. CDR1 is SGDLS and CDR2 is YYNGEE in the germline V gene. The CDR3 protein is CASSLRTTTDTQYF. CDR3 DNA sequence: TGTGCCAGCAGCCTCCGGACTACAACAGATACGCAGTATTTT.

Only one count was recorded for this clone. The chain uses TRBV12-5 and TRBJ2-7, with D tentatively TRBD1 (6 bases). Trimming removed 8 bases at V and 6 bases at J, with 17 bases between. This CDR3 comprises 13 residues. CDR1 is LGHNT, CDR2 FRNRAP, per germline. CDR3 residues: CASLQGPISEQYF. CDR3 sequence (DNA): TGTGCTAGTCTACAGGGTCCTATTTCCGAGCAGTACTTC.

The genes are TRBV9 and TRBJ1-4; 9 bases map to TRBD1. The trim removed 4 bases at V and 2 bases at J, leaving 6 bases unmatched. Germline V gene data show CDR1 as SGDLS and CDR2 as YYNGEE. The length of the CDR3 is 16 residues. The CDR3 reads CASSRQGEATNEKLFF. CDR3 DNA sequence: TGTGCCAGCAGCAGACAGGGGGAAGCGACTAATGAAAAACTGTTTTTT. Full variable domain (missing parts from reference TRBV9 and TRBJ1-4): DSGVTQTPKHLITATGQRVTLRCSPRSGDLSVYWYQQSLDQGLQFLIQYYNGEERAKGNILERFSAQQFPDLHSELNLSSLELGDSALYFCASSRQGEATNEKLFFGSGTQLSVL.